This T cell receptor (beta chain) was found in a study of tissue T cells after allogeneic stem cell transplantation. Comments on this clone: The antigen is unknown. Mouse germline and gene names are used. The read halts 1 residue ahead of the CDR3 end, with the missing end drawn from the germline J gene.

Method: immunoSEQ multiplex PCR; TCRdb's copy keeps in-frame clones and lacks some. The table shows about 20,000 clones, with 72% occurring only once. Study-wide points: In patients and mice, blood and spleen missed much of tissue repertoire. Anatomically similar tissues had similar TCR repertoires within each patient. Across patients, clones rarely overlapped, yet motif clusters were shared tissue-specifically.

Per the germline V gene, CDR1 is NSQYPW and CDR2 is LRSPGD (reference sequence). V shed 3 bases, J shed 3 bases, and the junction held 2 bases outside the gene matches. CDR3 size: 15 residues. This receptor was identified in a female BALB/c mouse in good health. The strain's MHC: H2-d. The chain is built from TRBV1 and TRBJ1-1; TRBD1 matches 12 bases. Sequenced sample: spleen. The CDR3 region is CTCSAGTGGDTEVFF. The covered CDR3 bases are TGCACCTGCAGTGCCGGGACAGGGGGCGACACAGAAGTCTTC.